The subject of this entry is one T cell receptor beta chain. The antigen is not known. The data derive from a study of shared clonotypes between healthy human individuals. For the study at large: Each donor had three CD4 naive, three CD4 memory, two CD8 naive and one CD8 memory plate. General study findings and limits: Clonotype sharing across four donors was observed for around 4.8% of naive CD4 clonotypes.

J lost 5 bases, V lost 7 bases, and 22 bases had no gene match. This CDR3 spans 20 amino acids. Germline-derived CDR1 and CDR2 are WNHNN and SYGVQD (reference sequence). When replicate PCRs were run on sorted subsets, they used 200 ng DNA, about 30,000 T cell genomes. Original analysis: ImmunoSEQ output lacked quality scores and full-length reads, limiting matched filtering. The repertoire was sequenced with immunoSEQ multiplex PCR; TCRdb's copy has only in-frame clones and lacks some. D and trimming come from the DNA, and the V and J calls and clone size come from that table. The sample contains about 1 million clones, under 80% of which appear only once.

This receptor was taken from a man younger than 35 in good health. Sequencing used memory CD4+ T cells sorted from blood. Subset meaning: CD45RA-negative fraction. The rearrangement joins TRBV10-1 to TRBJ2-1; 11 nucleotides align to TRBD2. CDR3 coding DNA: TGCGCCAGCATTCGAAATAACAGTATAGCGGGAGGGTCCCGCCACAATGAGCAGTTCTTC. Translated: CASIRNNSIAGGSRHNEQFF.